This T cell receptor (beta chain) is drawn from a study of T cell clonality in common variable immunodeficiency (dated by TCRdb to 2014 to 2015). What the research found in general, with its limitations: Patient heterogeneity within the CVID cohort put limits on correlating repertoire features with clinical complications. CVID subjects shared fewer TCRbeta clones with each other than healthy controls did (p < 0.0001). Fewer deletions and N-nucleotide insertions were reportedly observed in CVID TCRbeta sequences, and highly modified clones with 13 or more V deletions were reportedly absent from CVID TCRbeta sequences. Increased TCRbeta clonality was found in CVID subjects compared with healthy controls (t-test p = 0.018), with the increase being most characteristic of about a third of subjects. According to the authors, finding the cause of the higher clonality in CVID would require sequencing the repertoires of T cell subpopulations. Even though DNA input was the same, control samples had an average of around 82,000 unique sequences each, compared with 30,000 to 40,000 in CVID samples.

For sequencing input, CVID and control samples contributed equivalent amounts of genomic DNA. For every sample, a 60 bp segment covering the rearranged TCRbeta CDR3 region was amplified and then sequenced. The immunoSEQ assay, a bias-corrected multiplex PCR combined with high-throughput sequencing, was used for TCRbeta amplification. Per the authors' processing: Every unique nucleotide sequence was considered a clone and was annotated with V, D and J genes, copy number and frequency. Sequences were labeled productive if in frame, and non-productive if out of frame or containing stop codons. As previously described, Shannon's entropy was used to calculate clonality. The predicted amino acid sequences of productive clones were used to derive the mean CDR3 Kyte-Doolittle hydropathy. The R hclust function was used to hierarchically cluster scaled V gene usage with Manhattan distance and complete linkage. To assess clone sharing by CDR3 amino acid sequence, 12 repertoires per group were resampled over 100 rounds. Repertoires were searched for 60 to 80 published EBV-specific and fewer than 300 published CMV-specific TCRbeta sequences. Analysis left out a couple of CVID samples that produced under 10,000 sequences, so 35 to 50 CVID repertoires remained. This immuneACCESS table, as held by TCRdb, lists in-frame sequences with V and J called but not all clones. Of the missing ones, under half trace to an unresolved V gene in checked studies; the others have no known cause. V and J calls and clone size are those listed in that table; D and trimming were worked out from the DNA. For this sample the table reports more than 55,000 clones, with no clone seen just once. The top ten constitute 0.83% of the sample.

CDR1 and CDR2, per the germline V gene, are MNHNS and SASEGT. At the junction V is shortened by 2 bases and J by 0 bases, with 11 bases in between. From the cysteine up to the phenylalanine, the CDR3 has a length of 16 residues. Only the CDR3 bases that were read are kept: 39 of them, in frame from base 1. This clone was seen repeatedly, ten times or more. Its antigen remains undetermined. The sequence runs out 3 residues before the end of the CDR3; the remainder is reconstructed from the germline J gene. Both CVID patients and healthy controls were predominantly of Caucasian heritage. Heparinized peripheral whole blood samples of roughly 5 to 9 ml were obtained from each donor. Genomic DNA from adults with common variable immune deficiency (CVID) and from healthy adult controls was used for sequencing of TCRbeta CDR3 repertoires. The control group was made up of about 22 healthy adult volunteers (around 10 male and around 12 female) whose ages ranged from roughly 23 to 70 years, with a mean age of 34. Diluted blood was subjected to density centrifugation over Hypaque 1077 or Ficoll-Paque for isolation of peripheral blood mononuclear cells. Genomic DNA was extracted from unsorted mononuclear cells by Qiagen column purification or by a centrifugation-based method.

This chain joins TRBV6-1 to TRBJ1-3, with the D gene call left open. This TCR was recovered from a person aged 18 to 70 in good health. Sequenced material: peripheral blood mononuclear cells. The CDR3 region reads CASSERVRGSGNTIYF. CDR3 DNA (partial): TGTGCCAGCAGTGAAAGGGTCCGGGGCTCTGGAAACACC.